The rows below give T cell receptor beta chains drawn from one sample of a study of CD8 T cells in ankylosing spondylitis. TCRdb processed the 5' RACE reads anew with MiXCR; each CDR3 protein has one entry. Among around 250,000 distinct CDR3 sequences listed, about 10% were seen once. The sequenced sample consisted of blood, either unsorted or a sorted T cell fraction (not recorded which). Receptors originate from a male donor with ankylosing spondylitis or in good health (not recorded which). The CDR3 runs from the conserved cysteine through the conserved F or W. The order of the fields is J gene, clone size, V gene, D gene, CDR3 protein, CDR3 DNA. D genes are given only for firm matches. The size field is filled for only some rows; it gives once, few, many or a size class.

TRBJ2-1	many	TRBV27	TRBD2	CASSPTSGRVNEQFF	TGTGCCAGCAGCCCGACTAGCGGGAGAGTCAATGAGCAGTTCTTC
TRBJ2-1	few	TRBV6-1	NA	CASSEALRLHGVNEQFF	TGTGCCAGCAGTGAAGCGCTTCGGCTCCACGGGGTCAATGAGCAGTTCTTC
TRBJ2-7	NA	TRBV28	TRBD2	CASTGLAKYEQYF	TGTGCCAGCACGGGACTAGCAAAGTACGAGCAGTACTTC
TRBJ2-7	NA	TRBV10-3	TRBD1	CAIRAGQGVIYEQYF	TGTGCCATCAGAGCGGGACAGGGGGTTATTTACGAGCAGTACTTC
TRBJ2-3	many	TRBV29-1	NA	CSVVFPGPDTQYF	TGCAGCGTTGTTTTCCCAGGGCCAGATACGCAGTATTTT
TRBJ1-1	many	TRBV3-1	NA	CASSQPFSEAFF	TGTGCCAGCAGCCAACCCTTCTCTGAAGCTTTCTTT
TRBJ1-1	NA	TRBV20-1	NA	CSASTEAFF	TGCAGTGCTAGCACTGAAGCTTTCTTT
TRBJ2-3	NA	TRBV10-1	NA	CASSPDPVDTQYF	TGCGCCAGCAGCCCAGATCCGGTGGATACGCAGTATTTT
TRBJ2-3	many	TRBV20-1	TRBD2	CSASARTSGGTDTQYF	TGCAGTGCTAGTGCAAGGACTAGCGGGGGAACAGATACGCAGTATTTT
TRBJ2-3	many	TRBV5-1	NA	CASSLETPADTQYF	TGCGCCAGCAGCTTGGAGACCCCCGCGGATACGCAGTATTTT
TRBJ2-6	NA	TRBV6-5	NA	CASSSYFSGANVLTF	TGTGCCAGCAGTTCCTATTTCTCTGGGGCCAACGTCCTGACTTTC
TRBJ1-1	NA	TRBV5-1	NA	CASSPGLRDTEAFF	TGCGCCAGCAGCCCAGGATTACGGGACACTGAAGCTTTCTTT
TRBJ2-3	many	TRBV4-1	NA	CASSQAGTDTQYF	TGCGCCAGCAGCCAAGCAGGCACAGATACGCAGTATTTT
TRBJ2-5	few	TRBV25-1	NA	CASSEYGSGTSRETQYF	TGTGCCAGCAGTGAATATGGTAGCGGAACCTCGAGGGAGACCCAGTACTTC
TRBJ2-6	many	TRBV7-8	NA	CASSLKIFNVLTF	TGTGCCAGCAGCTTAAAGATCTTCAACGTCCTGACTTTC
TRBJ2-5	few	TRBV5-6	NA	CASSFIWGRETQYF	TGTGCCAGCAGCTTTATCTGGGGAAGGGAGACCCAGTACTTC
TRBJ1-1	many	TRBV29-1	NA	CSVTVDTEAFF	TGCAGCGTGACCGTCGACACTGAAGCTTTCTTT
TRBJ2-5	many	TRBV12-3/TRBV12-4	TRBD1	CASSATGTGQETQYF	TGTGCCAGCAGTGCCACCGGGACAGGCCAAGAGACCCAGTACTTC
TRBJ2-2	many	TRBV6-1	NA	CASSEEVYAGELFF	TGTGCCAGCAGTGAAGAGGTATACGCCGGGGAGCTGTTTTTT
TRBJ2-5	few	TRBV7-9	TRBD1	CASSELDGTGIQETQYF	TGTGCCAGCAGCGAGCTCGACGGGACAGGGATACAAGAGACCCAGTACTTC
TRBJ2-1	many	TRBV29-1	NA	CSAPGERHNEQFF	TGCAGCGCCCCGGGGGAGCGTCATAATGAGCAGTTCTTC
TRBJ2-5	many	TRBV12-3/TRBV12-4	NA	CASSELQGGETQYF	TGTGCCAGCAGTGAACTGCAAGGTGGGGAGACCCAGTACTTC
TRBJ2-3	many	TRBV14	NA	CASSQGRRTDTQYF	TGTGCCAGCAGCCAGGGCAGACGCACAGATACGCAGTATTTT
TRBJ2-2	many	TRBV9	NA	CASSDSDDGELFF	TGTGCCAGCAGCGACTCCGATGACGGGGAGCTGTTTTTT
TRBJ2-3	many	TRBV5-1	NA	CASSLVIAGSDTQYF	TGCGCCAGCAGCTTGGTGATAGCTGGTTCGGATACGCAGTATTTT
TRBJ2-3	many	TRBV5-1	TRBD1	CASSMGQGGDTQYF	TGCGCCAGCAGCATGGGACAGGGTGGAGATACGCAGTATTTT
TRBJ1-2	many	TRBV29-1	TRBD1	CSVDRTGANYGYTF	TGCAGCGTTGACAGGACAGGGGCTAACTATGGCTACACCTTC
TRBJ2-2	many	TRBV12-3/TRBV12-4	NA	CASSSGLGGELFF	TGTGCCAGCAGTTCAGGACTCGGCGGGGAGCTGTTTTTT
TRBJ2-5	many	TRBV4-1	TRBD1	CASSRRGPGTAIEAQYF	TGCGCCAGCAGCCGTAGAGGACCCGGGACAGCCATCGAGGCCCAGTACTTC
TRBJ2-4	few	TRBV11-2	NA	CASSWVWGLLAKNIQYF	TGTGCCAGCAGCTGGGTATGGGGATTACTAGCCAAAAACATTCAGTACTTC
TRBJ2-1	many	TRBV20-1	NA	CSAKGVLGNEQFF	TGCAGTGCCAAAGGGGTCCTCGGGAATGAGCAGTTCTTC
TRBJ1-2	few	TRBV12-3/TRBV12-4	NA	CASSLAGGDGYTF	TGTGCCAGCAGTTTAGCGGGTGGAGATGGCTACACCTTC
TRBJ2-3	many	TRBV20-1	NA	CSASQGYADTQYF	TGCAGTGCTAGCCAGGGGTATGCAGATACGCAGTATTTT
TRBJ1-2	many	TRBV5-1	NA	CASSFGRRDGYTF	TGCGCCAGCAGCTTCGGCAGGAGGGATGGCTACACCTTC
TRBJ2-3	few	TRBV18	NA	CASSPQVSKSTDTQYF	TGTGCCAGCTCACCACAGGTCAGCAAAAGCACAGATACGCAGTATTTT
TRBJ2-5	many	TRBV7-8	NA	CASSSARIQETQYF	TGTGCCAGCAGCTCCGCCAGGATTCAAGAGACCCAGTACTTC
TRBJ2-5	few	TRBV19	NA	CASSRQDASRETQYF	TGTGCCAGTAGTCGTCAGGACGCAAGCCGGGAGACCCAGTACTTC
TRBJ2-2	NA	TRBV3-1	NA	CTSSQTPHRYTGELFF	TGTACCAGCAGCCAAACTCCTCACAGGTACACCGGGGAGCTGTTTTTT
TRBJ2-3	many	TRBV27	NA	CASSRTSSGTQYF	TGTGCCAGCAGCCGAACTAGCTCCGGTACGCAGTATTTT